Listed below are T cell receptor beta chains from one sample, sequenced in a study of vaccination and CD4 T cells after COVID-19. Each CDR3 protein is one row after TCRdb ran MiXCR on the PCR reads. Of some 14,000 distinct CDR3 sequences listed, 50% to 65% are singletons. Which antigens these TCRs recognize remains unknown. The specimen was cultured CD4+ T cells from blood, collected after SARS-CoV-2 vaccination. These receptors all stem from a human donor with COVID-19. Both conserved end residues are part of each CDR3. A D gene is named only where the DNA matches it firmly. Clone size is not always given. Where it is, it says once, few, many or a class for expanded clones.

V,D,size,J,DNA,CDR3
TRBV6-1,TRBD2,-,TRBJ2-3,TGTGCCAGCATGGGGGCGGGGGGGCGCGGAGATACGCAGTATTTT,CASMGAGGRGDTQYF
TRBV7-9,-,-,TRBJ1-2,TGTGCCAGCAGCTTAGAGATAGGGGGGTCGGTTGGCTACACCTTC,CASSLEIGGSVGYTF
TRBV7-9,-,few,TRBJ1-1,TGTGCCAGCAGCTTCCAGGGGGAAGCTTTCTTT,CASSFQGEAFF
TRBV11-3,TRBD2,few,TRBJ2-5,TGTGCCAGCAGCTCCGGGACTAGCGGCCAAGAGACCCAGTACTTC,CASSSGTSGQETQYF
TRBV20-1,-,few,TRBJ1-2,TGCAGTGCTGGAGACAGTGTGGACTATGGCTACACCTTC,CSAGDSVDYGYTF
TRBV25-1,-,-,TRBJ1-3,TGTGCCAGCAGTGAATGGTGGACGTTTACGGGAAACACCATATATTTT,CASSEWWTFTGNTIYF
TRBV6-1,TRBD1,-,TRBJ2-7,TGTGCCAGCAGCCGCAAACTCGGGACAGCGACCTACGAGCAGTACTTC,CASSRKLGTATYEQYF
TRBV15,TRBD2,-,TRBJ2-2,TGTGCCACCAGCTCCAGGACTAGCCGATACACCGGGGAGCTGTTTTTT,CATSSRTSRYTGELFF
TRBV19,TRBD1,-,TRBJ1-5,TGTGCCGGTAGGGACGACAGGGCTAATAGCAATCAGCCCCAGCATTTT,CAGRDDRANSNQPQHF
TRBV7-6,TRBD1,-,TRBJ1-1,TGTGCCAGCAGCTTCTCCGGGACAGGCGATGAAGCTTTCTTT,CASSFSGTGDEAFF
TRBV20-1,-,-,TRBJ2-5,TGCAGTGCTAGAGGGACCCCACCGTACCAAGAGACCCAGTACTTC,CSARGTPPYQETQYF
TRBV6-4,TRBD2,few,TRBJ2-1,TGTGCCAGCAGTGACGGACTAGCGGGGAGCAATGAGCAGTTCTTC,CASSDGLAGSNEQFF
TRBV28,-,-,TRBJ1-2,TGTGCCAGCAGTTACCGGGGGGCTGTATATGGCTACACCTTC,CASSYRGAVYGYTF
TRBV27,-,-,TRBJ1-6,TGTGCCAGCAGACAGGACTCCTATAATTCACCCCTCCACTTT,CASRQDSYNSPLHF
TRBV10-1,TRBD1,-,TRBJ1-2,TGCGCCAGCAGTCGGGACAGGGCGTATGGCTACACCTTC,CASSRDRAYGYTF
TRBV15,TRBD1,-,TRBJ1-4,TGTGCCACCACGACCCAAGGGACAGGTGGGGAAAAACTGTTTTTT,CATTTQGTGGEKLFF
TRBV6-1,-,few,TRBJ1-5,TGTGCCAGCAGTGCCCTTCCACAGGGCGGTCAGCCCCAGCATTTT,CASSALPQGGQPQHF